Below, 16 T cell receptor beta chains from the same sample are listed, as sequenced in a study of post-analysis software for immune sequencing data. Study-wide results and caveats: Roughly 5 TRBV segments were significantly more frequent in patients than in controls. TRBV5-6, TRBV5-1 and TRBV20-1 were among these segments.

The antigens these receptors bind are not known. The authors incorporated unique molecular identifiers into the TCR beta cDNA libraries. TCRdb independently ran MiXCR on the PCR reads; one entry per CDR3 protein. The sample carries 750,000 to 950,000 distinct CDR3 sequences, about 57% recorded once. Sequencing used blood. The source of these receptors is a girl between 5 and 17 years old with multiple sclerosis.

This clonotype turned up a few times. This chain joins TRBV20-1 and TRBJ2-3, with TRBD1 matching 8 bases. Unmatched junction bases numbered 7, after V lost 2 bases and J lost 3 bases. Germline V gene sequence: CDR1 DFQATT, CDR2 SNEGSKA (reference sequence). This CDR3 spans 15 amino acids. DNA for the CDR3: TGCAGTGCTAGACTGGCAGGGGGCTTGACAGATACGCAGTATTTT. Protein product: CSARLAGGLTDTQYF.

The chain carries TRBV5-1 and TRBJ2-5; 8 bases align to TRBD1. CDR3 size: 15 residues. V lost 2 bases and J lost 4; bases outside the gene matches: 7. Germline CDR1 SGHRS, CDR2 YFSETQ. This CDR3 is CASSFQGADVETQYF. For the CDR3, the DNA is TGCGCCAGCAGCTTTCAGGGGGCGGATGTAGAGACCCAGTACTTC.

Note on this clonotype: A clone one base away is much larger, so this may be a read error. The chain carries TRBV5-1 and TRBJ2-4; 11 bases fit TRBD2. Near its end, the DNA agrees better with TRBJ2-7, so the J call may be wrong. From germline, CDR1 is SGHRS and CDR2 YFSETQ. The CDR3 has 14 residues. This chain's CDR3 is CASSLTSGSDEQYF. CDR3 sequence (DNA): TGCGCCAGCAGCTTGACTAGCGGGAGCGACGAGCAGTACTTC.

The table lists this clonotype with a count of one. DNA of the CDR3: TGTGCCAGCAGCCAAGAGAGTAGAGAAACCGAGCAGTTCTTC. The encoded protein is CASSQESRETEQFF. The chain employs TRBV3-1 and TRBJ2-1; no firm D call. V was shortened by 0 bases and J by 10 bases, with 13 bases between the two germline ends. The CDR3 is made up of 14 amino acids. In germline, CDR1 is LGHDT, CDR2 YNNKEL (reference sequence).

This sequence joins TRBV20-1 and TRBJ2-1, with a possible D match to TRBD2 (5 bases). The CDR3 length is 13 residues. Germline lookup yields CDR1 DFQATT and CDR2 SNEGSKA (reference sequence). V shed 0 bases and J shed 5 bases, with 8 bases lying between them. The CDR3 loop is CSARDDYDNEQFF. CDR3 sequence (DNA): TGCAGTGCTAGAGATGACTATGACAATGAGCAGTTCTTC.

The rearrangement uses TRBV9 and TRBJ1-2; D is undetermined. Germline CDR1 SGDLS, CDR2 YYNGEE. Trimming removed 3 bases at V and 2 bases at J, with 11 bases between. This CDR3 spans 14 amino acids. CDR3 region: CASSAIEANYGYTF. CDR3 nucleotides: TGTGCCAGCAGCGCCATCGAGGCAAACTATGGCTACACCTTC.

This clonotype was seen ten or more times. This rearrangement joins TRBV7-9 to TRBJ1-2; D not resolved. V was trimmed by 5 bases and J by 0 bases, leaving 7 bases between them. From germline, CDR1 is SEHNR and CDR2 FQNEAQ (reference sequence). This CDR3 is 13 amino acids long. The CDR3 spells CASSPPTNYGYTF. The CDR3 DNA reads as TGTGCCAGCAGCCCACCTACTAACTATGGCTACACCTTC. The full variable domain, rest sourced from reference TRBV7-9 and TRBJ1-2, is DTGVSQNPRHKITKRGQNVTFRCDPISEHNRLYWYRQTLGQGPEFLTYFQNEAQLEKSRLLSDRFSAERPKGSFSTLEIQRTEQGDSAMYLCASSPPTNYGYTFGSGTRLTVV.

The chain joins TRBV7-9 to TRBJ2-4; the D gene could be TRBD1 or TRBD2 (5 bases each). V gave up 3 bases and J gave up 3 bases, with 9 bases separating them. This CDR3 is 14 amino acids long. Per germline, CDR1 SEHNR and CDR2 FQNEAQ (reference sequence). CDR3 DNA sequence: TGTGCCAGCAGCTTTGAGGGGCACAAAAACATTCAGTACTTC. This translates into CASSFEGHKNIQYF.

V gene TRBV6-5 combines with J gene TRBJ2-7; 8 bases align to TRBD2. The CDR3 consists of 16 residues. The germline V gene encodes CDR1 MNHEY and CDR2 SVGAGI. Trimming took 4 bases from V and 1 from J; bases not matched to a gene: 9. DNA of the CDR3: TGTGCCAGCAGTTTCGAACCGACTAGCGCATCCTACGAGCAGTACTTC. Its translation: CASSFEPTSASYEQYF.

Written as DNA, the CDR3 is TGTGCCAGCAGACGCACCGGGACTAGCCCGAGTCATGCGTACGAGCAGTTCTTC. Translation: CASRRTGTSPSHAYEQFF. V usage is TRBV12-3 or TRBV12-4 and J usage is TRBJ2-1; 9 bases align to TRBD2. The length of the CDR3 is 18 residues. The junction had 22 bases not matched to a gene; V was cut back by 6 bases and J by 10 bases.

This clonotype was recorded a few times. The chain has TRBV20-1 and TRBJ2-4, with D unresolved. Between the trimmed V and J ends, which lost 0 bases and 13 bases, there was a span of 10 bases. Germline V gene lookup returns CDR1 DFQATT and CDR2 SNEGSKA (reference sequence). The CDR3 is made up of 11 amino acids. CDR3 nucleotides: TGCAGTGCTAGAGATTCGGTGGAGCAGTACTTC. This sequence encodes CSARDSVEQYF.

This clonotype was seen more than once but under ten times. V is TRBV7-9 and J is TRBJ2-1; 13 bases map to TRBD2. After removal of 5 bases from V and 6 bases from J, the junction contained 10 bases not matched to a gene. From germline, CDR1 is SEHNR and CDR2 FQNEAQ (reference sequence). This CDR3 contains 17 residues. The CDR3 DNA is TGTGCCAGCAGCCAAGGACTAGCGGGAGTACTGAGCAATGAGCAGTTCTTC. This gives the protein CASSQGLAGVLSNEQFF.

V is TRBV2 and J is TRBJ2-3; TRBD2 matches 12 bases. V gave up 5 bases and J gave up 6 bases; unmatched junction bases: 6. Germline CDR1 reads SNHLY; CDR2 reads FYNNEI. CDR3 length: 15 amino acids. The CDR3 spells CASSKLAGGRDTQYF. The DNA for the CDR3 is TGTGCCAGCAGTAAACTAGCGGGAGGAAGGGATACGCAGTATTTT.

This chain uses TRBV29-1 with TRBJ2-7; TRBD1 aligns across 7 bases. CDR3 size: 13 residues. V shed 7 bases, J shed 3 bases, and the junction held 9 bases outside the gene matches. Germline V lookup: CDR1 SQVTM, CDR2 ANQGSEA. The CDR3: CSADGPGGYEQYF. Written as DNA, the CDR3 is TGCAGCGCCGACGGGCCAGGGGGCTACGAGCAGTACTTC.

The chain is built from TRBV5-5 and TRBJ2-5; 8 bases fit TRBD2. The CDR3 is 14 residues long. V shed 6 bases, J shed 1 base, and the junction held 5 bases outside the gene matches. Germline V lookup: CDR1 SGHKS, CDR2 YYEKEE (reference sequence). The CDR3 is CASISGGSQETQYF. The CDR3 bases are TGTGCCAGCATAAGCGGGGGTAGCCAAGAGACCCAGTACTTC. Full variable domain (outside the CDR3, taken from reference TRBV5-5 and TRBJ2-5): DAGVTQSPTHLIKTRGQQVTLRCSPISGHKSVSWYQQVLGQGPQFIFQYYEKEERGRGNFPDRFSARQFPNYSSELNVNALLLGDSALYLCASISGGSQETQYFGPGTRLLVL.

The chain employs TRBV10-3 and TRBJ2-5, with D possibly matching TRBD2 (7 bases). Judging by the DNA end, TRBJ2-7 fits better; the J call may be wrong. CDR1 is ENHRY, CDR2 SYGVKD, per germline. The CDR3 has 12 amino acids. The DNA for the CDR3 is TGTGCCATCACCCGGGGGGCGGGCGAGCAGTACTTC. It encodes CAITRGAGEQYF.